This passage covers 16 T cell receptor beta chains from one sample sequenced in a study of identical twins. MiXCR was run by TCRdb on the 5' RACE reads, yielding one entry per CDR3 protein. There are a few hundred thousand distinct CDR3 sequences in the sample; about 11% occur only once, and about a tenth lies in the top ten. The sample consisted of memory T cells sorted from blood. The receptors shown here come from a man between 50 and 59 years old in good health.

This clonotype was seen at least ten times. J is TRBJ1-6 and V is TRBV5-1; D remains ambiguous. V was cut by 1 base and J by 0 bases, with 8 bases left in between. Per germline, CDR1 SGHRS and CDR2 YFSETQ. This CDR3 has 16 residues. CDR3: CASSLQESSYNSPLHF. For the CDR3, the DNA is TGCGCCAGCAGCTTGCAAGAGAGCTCCTATAATTCACCCCTCCACTTT.

The chain couples TRBV5-6 to TRBJ2-6; D gene unclear. This CDR3 has 14 residues. Trimming removed 2 bases from V and 2 bases from J, with 5 bases in between. Germline V gene lookup returns CDR1 SGHDT and CDR2 YYEEEE. The DNA of the CDR3 is TGTGCCAGCAGCTTTAGGGCTGGGGCCAACGTCCTGACTTTC. Residues: CASSFRAGANVLTF.

This sequence joins TRBV14 and TRBJ2-5; 8 positions agree with TRBD2. The CDR3 totals 19 residues. Germline CDR1 and CDR2: SGHDN and FVKESK. The junction had 16 bases not matched to a gene; V was cut back by 1 base and J by 3 bases. The CDR3 here is CASSQGWSVLAGGEETQYF. The CDR3 DNA reads TGTGCCAGCAGCCAAGGGTGGTCCGTGTTGGCGGGGGGCGAAGAGACCCAGTACTTC.

The V and J genes are TRBV23-1 and TRBJ2-1, with TRBD1 matching over 7 bases. TRBV23-1 is treated as an ORF (open reading frame) with a function not yet certain. With V trimmed by 6 bases and J by 3 bases, 8 bases remained unmatched. The CDR3 contains 15 residues. CDR3 sequence (DNA): TGCGCCAGCAGCCACGACAGGGACAACTACAATGAGCAGTTCTTC. It specifies CASSHDRDNYNEQFF.

The sample holds a few counts of this clonotype. The rearrangement joins TRBV12-3 or TRBV12-4 to TRBJ2-6; no clear D gene. V was cut by 3 bases and J by 3 bases, with 9 bases left in between. The CDR3 is made up of 15 amino acids. CDR3: CASSLMGSGANVLTF. CDR3 sequence (DNA): TGTGCCAGCAGTTTGATGGGTAGTGGGGCCAACGTCCTGACTTTC.

This clonotype turned up a few times. Since a much larger clone is just one base distant, this may be a read error. This chain uses TRBV5-1 with TRBJ1-2; D unresolved. Germline CDR1 and CDR2: SGHRS and YFSETQ. The CDR3 loop spans 15 amino acids. Written as DNA, the CDR3 is TGCGCCAGCACCCCAAAAGGACCCCCAAACTATGTCTACACCTTC. It codes for CASTPKGPPNYVYTF.

This sequence joins TRBV5-1 and TRBJ2-1; D gene unclear. The CDR3 has 14 amino acids. V lost 0 bases to trimming and J lost 5 bases, with 9 bases between them. Germline V gene sequence: CDR1 SGHRS, CDR2 YFSETQ. This chain's CDR3 is CASSLGRMDNEQFF. For the CDR3, the DNA is TGCGCCAGCAGCTTGGGTAGGATGGACAATGAGCAGTTCTTC.

This clonotype was counted ten times or more. The chain joins TRBV4-3 to TRBJ1-1; D is perhaps TRBD1 (5 bases). Germline values: CDR1 LGHNA, CDR2 YSLEER. The V gene lost 0 bases and the J gene lost 3 bases, with 11 bases spanning the gap. The CDR3 totals 15 residues. In DNA form, the CDR3 reads TGCGCCAGCAGCCAAGATCTGGGGCGGGACACTGAAGCTTTCTTT. Protein product: CASSQDLGRDTEAFF.

This clonotype has ten or more counts. The V and J genes are TRBV5-1 and TRBJ2-3; D gene uncertain. From germline, CDR1 is SGHRS and CDR2 YFSETQ. Trimming took off 0 bases at V and 2 bases at J, with 10 bases between the two ends. This CDR3 spans 15 amino acids. This CDR3 reads CASSLGGALTDTQYF. The CDR3 DNA follows: TGCGCCAGCAGCTTGGGCGGAGCACTCACAGATACGCAGTATTTT.

This clonotype was counted ten times or more. This chain connects TRBV5-1 to TRBJ2-1, with D perhaps matching TRBD1 (5 bases). The CDR3 is made up of 14 amino acids. V dropped 4 bases and J dropped 5 bases, with 13 bases sitting between them. Germline V CDR1 and CDR2: SGHRS, YFSETQ. CDR3 residues: CASSVRAQDNEQFF. The CDR3 bases are TGCGCCAGCAGCGTCCGAGCACAGGACAATGAGCAGTTCTTC.

By sample share, this clonotype is medium-sized. The V gene is TRBV20-1, the J gene TRBJ2-3; possibly TRBD2 for D (6 bases). Looked up from germline, CDR1 is DFQATT and CDR2 is SNEGSKA (reference sequence). Trimming removed 8 bases from V and 5 bases from J, with 14 bases in between. This CDR3 spans 12 amino acids. The CDR3 is CSTPTGVDTQYF. The CDR3 DNA reads TGCAGTACCCCGACGGGGGTAGATACGCAGTATTTT.

The CDR3 sequence is CASSSGRRAETTNEKLFF. The CDR3 DNA reads TGTGCCAGCAGTTCAGGTCGTCGAGCGGAGACAACTAATGAAAAACTGTTTTTT. This chain connects TRBV6-2 or TRBV6-3 to TRBJ1-4; D ambiguous. Germline V gives CDR1 MNHEY, CDR2 SVGEGT. The CDR3 length is 18 residues. Trimming cost V 4 bases and J 0 bases, with 18 bases left between them.

This clonotype has a count of ten or more. This rearrangement joins TRBV7-2 to TRBJ1-1; no clear D. The V gene lost 5 bases and the J gene lost 1 base, with 11 bases spanning the gap. CDR1 and CDR2 from the germline V gene are SGHTA and FQGNSA. This CDR3 has 14 residues. The CDR3 DNA follows: TGTGCCAGCAGCCAGGACGTGACGAACACTGAAGCTTTCTTT. It codes for CASSQDVTNTEAFF.

CDR3 nucleotides: TGTGCCAGTAGGGCGGACGCTGGATCCCCACCCCTCCACTTT. Translating it yields CASRADAGSPPLHF. The chain uses TRBV19 and TRBJ1-6; no reliable D call. V dropped 6 bases and J dropped 11 bases, with 17 bases sitting between them. CDR1 is LNHDA, CDR2 SQIVND, per germline (reference sequence). The CDR3 extends over 14 amino acids.

This rearrangement joins TRBV7-2 to TRBJ2-1; TRBD1 matches at 7 bases. Germline V gene sequence: CDR1 SGHTA, CDR2 FQGNSA. The CDR3 runs 15 residues. V was clipped by 5 bases and J by 0 bases; unmatched bases: 4. The chain's CDR3 is CASSTNRGSYNEQFF. The CDR3 DNA reads TGTGCCAGCAGCACAAACAGGGGCTCCTACAATGAGCAGTTCTTC.

This clonotype was seen ten or more times. The chain has TRBV5-1 and TRBJ2-7; 7 nucleotides match TRBD1. V gave up 4 bases and J gave up 3 bases; unmatched junction bases: 4. CDR1 and CDR2 from the germline V gene are SGHRS and YFSETQ. The CDR3 length is 13 residues. The CDR3 nucleotides read TGCGCCAGCAGCACCAGACAGGGCTACGAGCAGTACTTC. The encoded protein is CASSTRQGYEQYF.